Listed below are T cell receptor beta chains from one sample, sequenced in a study of cytomegalovirus exposure and HLA in healthy donors. Only in-frame clones appear in the TCRdb table, and some are missing; sequencing was by immunoSEQ multiplex PCR. The sample shows approximately 140,000 clones, around 79% of them seen only once. Sample: PBMCs. The receptors originated from a human donor in good health. CDR3s include the opening cysteine and the closing phenylalanine or tryptophan. D genes are given only for firm matches. Only part of the rows carry a size: once, few, many, or a class if the clone is expanded.

TRBV6-5	-	-	TRBJ2-1	TGTGCCAGCAGCCCAGGGCTGGCAAACAATGAGCAGTTCTTC	CASSPGLANNEQFF
TRBV27	-	-	TRBJ1-4	TGTGCCAGCAGTTCGCGAAATGAAAAACTGTTTTTT	CASSSRNEKLFF
TRBV15	once	TRBD1	TRBJ2-7	TGTGCCACCAGCACGGGGCAGGGGGCGTATTACGAGCAGTACTTC	CATSTGQGAYYEQYF
TRBV4-3	few	-	TRBJ1-1	TGCGCCAGCAGCCAAGATCGTGGGGCAGGGAGGAGGACTGAAGCTTTCTTT	CASSQDRGAGRRTEAFF
TRBV20-1	-	-	TRBJ1-2	TGCAGCGGGGACACTTCAAGAGGCTACCCCTTC	CSGDTSRGYPF
TRBV7-2	-	TRBD2	TRBJ2-7	TGTGCCAGCAGCTTAGAAGGCGGGAGTGGCTACGAGCAGTACTTC	CASSLEGGSGYEQYF
TRBV6-5	-	TRBD1	TRBJ1-4	TGTGCCAGCAGAACCGGGACAGGGGGTGAAAAACTGTTTTTT	CASRTGTGGEKLFF
TRBV5-1	-	TRBD2	TRBJ2-1	TGCGCCAGCAGCCCGGGACTAGCGGGGGGCCGGGGCAATGAGCAGTTCTTC	CASSPGLAGGRGNEQFF
TRBV7-2	-	TRBD1	TRBJ2-2	TGTGCCAGCAGCCCGTGGGACAGGGGGCAAACCGGGGAGCTGTTTTTT	CASSPWDRGQTGELFF
TRBV5-1	once	TRBD1	TRBJ1-2	TGCGCCAGCAGCTTGCTCCGGGGACAGGGGCCGTCCCCCCATGGCTACACCTTC	CASSLLRGQGPSPHGYTF
TRBV4-1	-	-	TRBJ2-1	TGCGCCAGCAGCCAAGATGTCAGCGACAATGAGCAGTTCTTC	CASSQDVSDNEQFF
TRBV23-1	-	TRBD1	TRBJ1-1	TGCGCCAGCAGTCAATCCTGTGGTAATACCATCGGACAGGGGGACAACAGTGAAGCTTTCTTT	CASSQSCGNTIGQGDNSEAFF
TRBV5-4	-	TRBD2	TRBJ2-3	TGTGCCAGCAGCTTGGAGCCGGGACTAGCGGGATTCTCTAGCACAGATACGCAGTATTTT	CASSLEPGLAGFSSTDTQYF
TRBV5-1	few	TRBD2	TRBJ2-1	TGCGCCAGCAGCCCACTAGCGGACTCCTACAATGAGCAGTTCTTC	CASSPLADSYNEQFF
TRBV7-6	-	-	TRBJ2-3	TGTGCCAGCAGCTATCGGGCGGGTTCGTCAGATACGCAGTATTTT	CASSYRAGSSDTQYF
TRBV6-4	-	TRBD1	TRBJ2-7	TGTGCCAGCAGTGTAGACAGGGGTCCCTACGAGCAGTACTTC	CASSVDRGPYEQYF
TRBV6-4	-	-	TRBJ2-2	TGTGCCAGCAGTGACTCCACTACCGCCGGGGAGCTGTTTTTT	CASSDSTTAGELFF
TRBV6-1	few	-	TRBJ1-3	TGTGCCAGCAGTGGATTCCTCGTTACGAGGCACACCATATATTTT	CASSGFLVTRHTIYF
TRBV9	-	-	TRBJ2-3	TGTGCCAGCAGCGTAGAAGCAGGGGGCACAGATACGCAGTATTTT	CASSVEAGGTDTQYF
TRBV6-4	-	-	TRBJ2-1	TGTGCCAGCAGTCCCCGAGAGAGCAATGAGCAGTTCTTC	CASSPRESNEQFF
TRBV5-1	once	-	TRBJ1-1	TGCGCCAGCAGCTCGAAGGGAGGGGGGCCATGGGGGACTGAAGCTTTCTTT	CASSSKGGGPWGTEAFF
TRBV9	once	TRBD2	TRBJ2-3	TGTGCCAGCAGCGTAAAGGGACTAGCGGGAGAACCGACAGATACGCAGTATTTT	CASSVKGLAGEPTDTQYF
TRBV6-1	-	-	TRBJ2-5	TGTGCCAGCAGTCCTCGGCGGGAAGGGGAGTACTTC	CASSPRREGEYF
TRBV2	once	TRBD1	TRBJ1-5	TGTGCCAGCAGTCGGGACAGGTCGAATCAGCCCCAGCATTTT	CASSRDRSNQPQHF